The 29 T cell receptor beta chains reported below all come from one sample, sequenced in a study of blood T cells in healthy people across ages. The use of a sample-barcoded 5' primer and a J-beta primer mix characterized a second PCR of roughly 6 to 11 cycles. TCRdb called the 5' RACE reads again in MiXCR, with one record for every CDR3 protein. The sample lists around 1,000,000 distinct CDR3 sequences; approximately 25% were seen once. These data were also reused for a study on T cells of mothers and their children.

Sequencing input: blood. These receptors all come from a girl aged 2-10 years in good health.

This clonotype was counted at least ten times. V is TRBV6-2 or TRBV6-3 and J is TRBJ2-6; D unresolved. V shed 9 bases and J shed 4 bases, with 10 bases lying between them. CDR1 is MNHEY and CDR2 is SVGEGT in the germline V gene. The CDR3 covers 13 residues. This chain's CDR3 is CASGLTGANVLTF. The CDR3, as DNA: TGTGCCAGTGGGCTTACGGGGGCCAACGTCCTGACTTTC.

This chain connects TRBV7-2 to TRBJ2-5; TRBD2 might be the D (6 bases). The end of the DNA fits TRBJ2-1 better, so the J call may be wrong. Germline assignment: CDR1 SGHTA and CDR2 FQGNSA. The CDR3 has 13 amino acids. CDR3 region: CASRLEGTGEQFF. The CDR3 region has the DNA TGTGCCAGCCGACTAGAGGGTACGGGTGAGCAGTTCTTC.

The V gene is TRBV28, the J gene TRBJ2-1, with no clear D. This CDR3 has 12 amino acids. Trimming removed 7 bases at V and 6 bases at J, with 10 bases between. Germline V gene lookup returns CDR1 MDHEN and CDR2 SYDVKM. This CDR3 is CASTGRGNEQFF. CDR3 nucleotide sequence: TGTGCCAGCACGGGTCGAGGCAATGAGCAGTTCTTC.

Only a few counts were recorded for this clonotype. This chain connects TRBV7-9 to TRBJ1-2; 11 positions agree with TRBD1. The junction had 8 bases not matched to a gene; V was cut back by 7 bases and J by 4 bases. CDR3 length: 15 residues. CDR1 and CDR2 from the germline V gene are SEHNR and FQNEAQ (reference sequence). The CDR3 here is CASNGQGAELYGYTF. The CDR3 DNA reads TGTGCCAGCAACGGACAGGGGGCCGAACTCTATGGCTACACCTTC.

The chain recombines TRBV4-1 with TRBJ1-2; 8 bases are a match to TRBD1. CDR1 and CDR2 from the germline V gene are MGHRA and YSYEKL. V shed 2 bases, J shed 0 bases, and the junction held 8 bases outside the gene matches. The CDR3 runs 17 residues. The CDR3 here is CASSQLPGQDPNYGYTF. DNA for the CDR3: TGCGCCAGCAGCCAACTCCCGGGACAGGACCCTAACTATGGCTACACCTTC.

The genes are TRBV4-2 and TRBJ2-1; D might be TRBD2 (6 bases). The CDR3 extends over 16 amino acids. Looked up from germline, CDR1 is LGHNA and CDR2 is YNFKEQ. Trimming stripped 0 bases from V and 6 bases from J, with 15 bases between. CDR3 sequence reads: CASSQDRTGAANEQFF. The CDR3 nucleotides are TGTGCCAGCAGCCAAGATCGGACGGGAGCGGCCAATGAGCAGTTCTTC.

The CDR3 nucleotides read TGTGCCAGCAGTTACGGGACTAGCGGGGACAATGAGCAGTTCTTC. It translates to CASSYGTSGDNEQFF. This sequence joins TRBV6-2 or TRBV6-3 and TRBJ2-1, with 13 bases fitting TRBD2. The V segment lost 2 bases and the J segment 5 bases; nucleotides outside the gene matches: 0. The germline V gene has CDR1 MNHEY and CDR2 SVGEGT. CDR3 length equals 15 residues.

This clonotype has more than one count but fewer than ten. The chain employs TRBV29-1 and TRBJ2-1, with D possibly being TRBD1 (5 bases). Per germline, CDR1 SQVTM and CDR2 ANQGSEA. This CDR3 has 13 residues. V was trimmed by 3 bases and J by 8 bases, leaving 14 bases between them. CDR3 in amino acids: CSVDDSIIDEQFF. The DNA for the CDR3 is TGCAGCGTTGACGACAGTATCATCGATGAGCAGTTCTTC.

This clonotype turned up a few times. The genes are TRBV29-1 and TRBJ2-5, with 7 bases matching TRBD2. The junction had 5 bases not matched to a gene; V was cut back by 4 bases and J by 3 bases. CDR1 and CDR2 from the germline V gene are SQVTM and ANQGSEA. The CDR3 runs to 13 residues. CDR3: CSVAGRLKETQYF. The CDR3 bases are TGCAGCGTTGCCGGGAGGTTAAAAGAGACCCAGTACTTC.

This sequence joins TRBV4-2 and TRBJ1-2, with D perhaps matching TRBD1 (5 bases). CDR3 length: 16 residues. Germline lookup yields CDR1 LGHNA and CDR2 YNFKEQ. The germline V and J ends were trimmed by 0 bases and 4 bases, with 15 bases remaining between them. The chain's CDR3 is CASSQDRQSMGYGYTF. The CDR3 bases are TGTGCCAGCAGCCAAGATAGACAGTCGATGGGCTATGGCTACACCTTC.

This clonotype was found a few times. The rearrangement uses TRBV7-2 and TRBJ2-1; a possible D gene is TRBD2 (6 bases). From germline, CDR1 is SGHTA and CDR2 FQGNSA. V was shortened by 1 base and J by 15 bases, with 16 bases between the two germline ends. The CDR3 is made up of 13 amino acids. CDR3 amino acids: CASSLETAGLAFF. CDR3 DNA sequence: TGTGCCAGCAGCTTAGAGACGGCGGGACTGGCGTTCTTC.

The rearrangement links TRBV6-5 to TRBJ1-1; 9 bases align to TRBD1. Per the germline V gene, CDR1 is MNHEY and CDR2 is SVGAGI. The CDR3 runs to 17 residues. V gave up 2 bases and J gave up 4 bases; unmatched junction bases: 11. The CDR3 loop is CASSYQTGQGRGTEAFF. CDR3 DNA sequence: TGTGCCAGCAGTTACCAGACAGGACAGGGGAGGGGCACTGAAGCTTTCTTT.

J is TRBJ1-5 and V is TRBV20-1; TRBD1 might be the D (5 bases). The CDR3 contains 13 residues. The germline CDR1 and CDR2 sequences are DFQATT and SNEGSKA (reference sequence). Trimming removed 4 bases from V and 4 bases from J, with 11 bases in between. In DNA, the CDR3 is TGCAGTGCTATGGGGGGGGTAAATCAGCCCCAGCATTTT. Its translation: CSAMGGVNQPQHF.

CDR3 amino acids: CATSDLDSNQPQHF. The CDR3 DNA is TGTGCCACCAGTGATTTGGACAGCAATCAGCCCCAGCATTTT. V gene TRBV24-1 combines with J gene TRBJ1-5; D not resolved. Germline V gene sequence: CDR1 KGHDR, CDR2 SFDVKD. The CDR3 totals 14 residues. V lost 0 bases to trimming and J lost 1 base, with 3 bases between them.

The count of this clonotype is one. One end of the junction fails to match germline, which may point to a read error. V and J are TRBV27 and TRBJ2-5, with TRBD1 as a possible D gene (5 bases). The tail of the sequence fits TRBJ2-7 better, so the J call may be wrong. CDR3 size: 15 residues. Germline CDR1 is MNHEY and CDR2 is SMNVEV (reference sequence). The CDR3 sequence: CAGSGMDTARYEQYF. As DNA, the CDR3 is TGTGCCGGCAGTGGAATGGACACAGCCCGCTACGAGCAGTACTTC.

The chain employs TRBV4-1 and TRBJ2-7; D is perhaps TRBD2 (5 bases). The V gene lost 0 bases and the J gene lost 2 bases, with 17 bases spanning the gap. In germline, CDR1 is MGHRA, CDR2 YSYEKL. The CDR3 is 17 residues long. This CDR3 is CASSQEHVPAGTYEQYF. The CDR3 DNA reads as TGCGCCAGCAGCCAAGAGCACGTCCCGGCGGGTACCTACGAGCAGTACTTC.

This clonotype was seen a few times. The chain carries TRBV20-1 and TRBJ2-1, with D unresolved. V was trimmed by 3 bases and J by 6 bases, leaving 9 bases between them. In germline, CDR1 is DFQATT, CDR2 SNEGSKA (reference sequence). This CDR3 contains 12 residues. CDR3 loop: CSARGGVNEQFF. Here the CDR3 DNA reads TGCAGTGCTAGGGGTGGGGTCAATGAGCAGTTCTTC.

The chain links TRBV7-9 to TRBJ2-2; D uncertain. The CDR3 contains 12 residues. CDR1 and CDR2 from the germline V gene are SEHNR and FQNEAQ (reference sequence). This CDR3 is CAGGDRTGELFF. The CDR3 DNA is TGTGCAGGTGGCGATCGGACCGGGGAGCTGTTTTTT.

The V call is TRBV3-1, the J call TRBJ2-3; 12 nucleotides line up with TRBD2. Germline loops: CDR1 LGHDT, CDR2 YNNKEL (reference sequence). Losses at the gene ends were 5 bases for V and 4 bases for J; bases not matched to a gene: 7. CDR3 size: 16 residues. Here the CDR3 reads CASSVLTSGSADTQYF. CDR3 sequence (DNA): TGTGCCAGCAGCGTCTTGACTAGCGGGAGCGCAGATACGCAGTATTTT.

The chain employs TRBV12-3 or TRBV12-4 and TRBJ1-4; no definite D call. The CDR3 is 16 amino acids. Trimming removed 4 bases at V and 0 bases at J, with 12 bases between. Here the CDR3 DNA reads TGTGCCAGCAGTTCGCTTTGGGCGTCAACTAATGAAAAACTGTTTTTT. This gives the protein CASSSLWASTNEKLFF.

J is TRBJ2-2 and V is TRBV29-1, with TRBD1 identical over 10 bases. Germline V gene data show CDR1 as SQVTM and CDR2 as ANQGSEA. V lost 5 bases and J lost 5; bases outside the gene matches: 5. The CDR3 extends over 14 amino acids. For the CDR3, the DNA is TGCAGCGTTCCTGACAGGGGGCATACCGGGGAGCTGTTTTTT. This sequence encodes CSVPDRGHTGELFF.

The rearrangement links TRBV7-9 to TRBJ1-2; unclear D gene. Trimming took 5 bases from V and 8 from J, leaving 12 bases between them. The CDR3 has 12 amino acids. The germline gives CDR1 SEHNR, CDR2 FQNEAQ (reference sequence). The CDR3 nucleotides read TGTGCCAGCAGCCCTCTAACGGAAGGCTACACCTTC. It specifies CASSPLTEGYTF.

This clonotype was observed a few times. This CDR3 is CASSFLAGDDTQYF. The CDR3 DNA is TGTGCCAGCAGTTTTCTAGCGGGGGACGATACGCAGTATTTT. V is TRBV12-3 or TRBV12-4 and J is TRBJ2-3, with 10 bases identical to TRBD2. With 3 bases clipped from V and 6 bases from J, the junction kept 3 bases outside the gene matches. CDR3 size: 14 residues.

The chain combines TRBV27 with TRBJ1-4; D is ambiguous. Trimming shortened V by 8 bases and J by 4 bases, and 11 bases separated the two germline ends. The length of the CDR3 is 13 residues. The germline V gene has CDR1 MNHEY and CDR2 SMNVEV (reference sequence). The CDR3: CASREGLNEKLFF. CDR3 DNA sequence: TGTGCCAGCCGTGAAGGTCTTAATGAAAAACTGTTTTTT.

The V and J genes are TRBV2 and TRBJ2-1; 8 bases are shared with TRBD1. The CDR3 covers 14 residues. V shed 5 bases and J 5 bases; nucleotides not matched to a gene: 5. The germline gives CDR1 SNHLY, CDR2 FYNNEI. The CDR3 protein is CASSRQGPNNEQFF. As DNA, the CDR3 is TGTGCCAGCAGTAGACAGGGGCCCAACAATGAGCAGTTCTTC.

This chain uses TRBV21-1 with TRBJ1-1; the table's D call TRBD1 went unverified against the DNA. TRBV21-1 is noted as a pseudogene. The CDR3 contains 17 residues. The CDR3: CASWLGQGLGKNTEAFF. The CDR3 DNA follows: TGTGCCAGCTGGCTAGGACAGGGGTTGGGGAAAAACACTGAAGCTTTCTTT.

The CDR3 DNA reads as TGTGCCAGCAGCTTAGCCGCAGACCTCTTCGGACATGAGCAGTTCTTC. It encodes CASSLAADLFGHEQFF. The chain recombines TRBV11-2 with TRBJ2-5; D call uncertain. The J call is in doubt because the DNA end fits TRBJ2-1 better. The CDR3 spans 16 residues. Germline V lookup: CDR1 SGHAT, CDR2 FQNNGV.

The gene calls are TRBV15 and TRBJ2-3, with D possibly TRBD1 on 6 matching bases. V dropped 7 bases and J dropped 0 bases, with 8 bases sitting between them. The CDR3 spans 13 residues. From germline, CDR1 is LNHNV and CDR2 YYDKDF (reference sequence). The DNA of the CDR3 is TGTGCCACCAACACAGGGAGCACAGATACGCAGTATTTT. Its translation: CATNTGSTDTQYF.

This clonotype was found a few times. The CDR3 sequence is CSVLDSGANVLTF. DNA of the CDR3: TGCAGCGTTTTAGACTCTGGGGCCAACGTCCTGACTTTC. The chain couples TRBV29-1 to TRBJ2-6; D call uncertain. This CDR3 contains 13 residues. Deletions cut 5 bases from V and 0 bases from J, with 5 bases between. Germline V CDR1 and CDR2: SQVTM, ANQGSEA.